Reported below is one T cell receptor (beta chain). This same CDR3 is encoded by further DNA sequences in the sample. This sample is drawn from a study of shared clonotypes between healthy human individuals. Germline V CDR1 and CDR2: MNHEY, SMNVEV (reference sequence). Trimming removed 4 bases from V and 5 bases from J, with 2 bases in between. The CDR3 has 11 residues. Generated by immunoSEQ multiplex PCR, the TCRdb table keeps only in-frame clones and is missing some. This sample has about 2.1 million clones, with about 93% found just once. Naivety among CD8 cells was defined by CD45RO negativity and positive CCR7 selection, thereby excluding terminally differentiated effector memory CD45RA+ cells.

Sequenced material: naive CD8+ T cells from PBMCs. This chain connects TRBV27 to TRBJ2-2; D remains ambiguous. This clonotype was obtained from a young man in good health. Some clones in this sample may be carry-over from other donors' samples. This CDR3 reads CASSSTGELFF. For the CDR3, the DNA is TGTGCCAGCAGTTCTACCGGGGAGCTGTTTTTT.